These T cell receptor beta chains were read from a single sample in a study of cytomegalovirus exposure and HLA in healthy donors. Here immunoSEQ multiplex PCR was the method, and the copy in TCRdb shows in-frame clones only, minus some. Of 95,000 to 150,000 clones in the sample, around 65% are singletons; the top ten hold approximately 1.5%. Sequenced sample: PBMCs. Every receptor here comes from a man aged 18 to 29 in good health and CMV-seronegative. Each CDR3 is given with its conserved first and last residue. The order of the fields is J gene, clone size, V gene, D gene, CDR3 DNA, CDR3 protein. The D gene is left open where the match is weak. Expanded clones are given a class, and other clones once, few, many or no size at all.

j_gene: TRBJ2-7
abundance: -
v_gene: TRBV6-1
d_gene: -
CDR3nt: TGTGCCAGCAGTGATGTAGGGCGGGACTACGAGCAGTACTTC
CDR3aa: CASSDVGRDYEQYF

j_gene: TRBJ2-7
abundance: -
v_gene: TRBV27
d_gene: TRBD1
CDR3nt: TGTGCCAGCAGTTCTGGGGACAGGTTCTACGAGCAGTACTTC
CDR3aa: CASSSGDRFYEQYF

j_gene: TRBJ2-2
abundance: -
v_gene: TRBV11-3
d_gene: -
CDR3nt: TGTGCCAGCAGCAAGACAGCGAACACCGGGGAGCTGTTTTTT
CDR3aa: CASSKTANTGELFF

j_gene: TRBJ2-7
abundance: -
v_gene: TRBV4-1
d_gene: -
CDR3nt: TGCGCCAGCAGCCAAGACGCCTACGAGCAGTACTTC
CDR3aa: CASSQDAYEQYF

j_gene: TRBJ2-7
abundance: -
v_gene: TRBV25-1
d_gene: -
CDR3nt: TGTGCCAGCAGTGAGGCGGGAACCTACGAGCAGTACTTC
CDR3aa: CASSEAGTYEQYF

j_gene: TRBJ2-7
abundance: once
v_gene: TRBV19
d_gene: -
CDR3nt: TGTGCCAGTAGTATAGATCTCCCCGGGGGCGAGCAGTACTTC
CDR3aa: CASSIDLPGGEQYF

j_gene: TRBJ1-5
abundance: -
v_gene: TRBV10-1
d_gene: -
CDR3nt: TGCGCCAGCATCACGGCGGTCAATCAGCCCCAGCATTTT
CDR3aa: CASITAVNQPQHF

j_gene: TRBJ1-4
abundance: few
v_gene: TRBV2
d_gene: TRBD1
CDR3nt: TGTGCCCGCACAACCGGACAGGCGAACGTGGCCGAAAAACTGTTTTTT
CDR3aa: CARTTGQANVAEKLFF

j_gene: TRBJ2-5
abundance: -
v_gene: TRBV11-3
d_gene: -
CDR3nt: TGTGCCAGCAGCCGGTTAACAGGCGCCCAAGAGACCCAGTACTTC
CDR3aa: CASSRLTGAQETQYF

j_gene: TRBJ2-3
abundance: -
v_gene: TRBV6-1
d_gene: TRBD1
CDR3nt: TGTGCCAGCAGTGAAGTTCTCCCGACAGGGGCCTCTAGCACAGATACGCAGTATTTT
CDR3aa: CASSEVLPTGASSTDTQYF

j_gene: TRBJ2-6
abundance: few
v_gene: TRBV5-1
d_gene: -
CDR3nt: TGCGCCAGCAGCAGCAGGGGATTCACTGGGGCCAACGTCCTGACTTTC
CDR3aa: CASSSRGFTGANVLTF

j_gene: TRBJ1-1
abundance: -
v_gene: TRBV6-5
d_gene: -
CDR3nt: TGTGCCAGCAGTCCCCATCCGGGAGTGAACACTGAAGCTTTCTTT
CDR3aa: CASSPHPGVNTEAFF

j_gene: TRBJ2-7
abundance: -
v_gene: TRBV9
d_gene: TRBD2
CDR3nt: TGTGCCAGCAGCGTAGGGGGGGGTATCTCCTACGAGCAGTACTTC
CDR3aa: CASSVGGGISYEQYF

j_gene: TRBJ1-1
abundance: -
v_gene: TRBV15
d_gene: -
CDR3nt: TGTGCCACCAGTGTCACGGGAGGCAACACTGAAGCTTTCTTT
CDR3aa: CATSVTGGNTEAFF

j_gene: TRBJ1-2
abundance: -
v_gene: TRBV19
d_gene: -
CDR3nt: TGTGCCAGTAGGTTGGGAGCTAACTATGGCTACACCTTC
CDR3aa: CASRLGANYGYTF

j_gene: TRBJ1-5
abundance: few
v_gene: TRBV28
d_gene: TRBD1
CDR3nt: TGTGCCAGCAGTTCCTTAGACAGGGGATCCAATCAGCCCCAGCATTTT
CDR3aa: CASSSLDRGSNQPQHF

j_gene: TRBJ1-6
abundance: -
v_gene: TRBV9
d_gene: -
CDR3nt: TGTGCCAGCAGCGCGCGGTGGACTGGGAATTCACCCCTCCACTTT
CDR3aa: CASSARWTGNSPLHF

j_gene: TRBJ1-1
abundance: few
v_gene: TRBV10-2
d_gene: TRBD1
CDR3nt: TGCGCCAGCAACCGGGAGGGGGCAGGCACTGAAGCTTTCTTT
CDR3aa: CASNREGAGTEAFF

j_gene: TRBJ2-1
abundance: -
v_gene: TRBV4-2
d_gene: -
CDR3nt: TGTGCCAGCAGCCAATCGGGACTCACCTCCTACAATGAGCAGTTCTTC
CDR3aa: CASSQSGLTSYNEQFF

j_gene: TRBJ2-2
abundance: -
v_gene: TRBV6-1
d_gene: -
CDR3nt: TGTGCCACCCCGTGGAACACCGGGGAGCTGTTTTTT
CDR3aa: CATPWNTGELFF

j_gene: TRBJ1-2
abundance: few
v_gene: TRBV7-9
d_gene: -
CDR3nt: TGTGCCAGCAGGTCGGACTCAAATTCCAACTATGGCTACACCTTC
CDR3aa: CASRSDSNSNYGYTF

j_gene: TRBJ2-1
abundance: -
v_gene: TRBV6-1
d_gene: -
CDR3nt: TGTGCCAGCAGCCGCAGGGGCTCGAATGAGCAGTTCTTC
CDR3aa: CASSRRGSNEQFF

j_gene: TRBJ1-1
abundance: -
v_gene: TRBV5-1
d_gene: -
CDR3nt: TGCGCCAGCAGCTTGGAGTGGAGCACTGAAGCTTTCTTT
CDR3aa: CASSLEWSTEAFF

j_gene: TRBJ1-1
abundance: -
v_gene: TRBV30
d_gene: TRBD1
CDR3nt: TGTGCCTGGAGCTGGACAGGGGGCTACACTGAAGCTTTCTTT
CDR3aa: CAWSWTGGYTEAFF

j_gene: TRBJ1-1
abundance: -
v_gene: TRBV30
d_gene: -
CDR3nt: TGTGCCTGGAGACTGCACGGGACTGACACTGAAGCTTTCTTT
CDR3aa: CAWRLHGTDTEAFF

j_gene: TRBJ1-1
abundance: once
v_gene: TRBV5-1
d_gene: -
CDR3nt: TGCGCCAGCAGCGCAGGACAGATGAACACTGAAGCTTTCTTT
CDR3aa: CASSAGQMNTEAFF

j_gene: TRBJ2-7
abundance: -
v_gene: TRBV15
d_gene: -
CDR3nt: TGTGCCACCAGCAGAGATCCCACTCCCCCTACTTCCTACGAGCAGTACTTC
CDR3aa: CATSRDPTPPTSYEQYF

j_gene: TRBJ2-4
abundance: -
v_gene: TRBV19
d_gene: -
CDR3nt: TGTGCCAGTAGTAAGGGGGTAATACGCCTACTCGCCAAAAACATTCAGTACTTC
CDR3aa: CASSKGVIRLLAKNIQYF

j_gene: TRBJ1-2
abundance: -
v_gene: TRBV28
d_gene: -
CDR3nt: TGTGCCAGCAGTTTAGCGTTCTATGGCTACACCTTC
CDR3aa: CASSLAFYGYTF

j_gene: TRBJ2-5
abundance: -
v_gene: TRBV14
d_gene: TRBD1
CDR3nt: TGTGCCAGCAGCCGACAGGGGATCGGGGAGACCCAGTACTTC
CDR3aa: CASSRQGIGETQYF

j_gene: TRBJ2-4
abundance: -
v_gene: TRBV28
d_gene: -
CDR3nt: TGTGCCAGCCACTGGAGGAACATTCAGTACTTC
CDR3aa: CASHWRNIQYF

j_gene: TRBJ2-7
abundance: -
v_gene: TRBV15
d_gene: -
CDR3nt: TGTGCCACCAGCATATCAGGGGGGAGTTCCTACGAGCAGTACTTC
CDR3aa: CATSISGGSSYEQYF

j_gene: TRBJ2-7
abundance: -
v_gene: TRBV19
d_gene: -
CDR3nt: TGTGCCAGTAGTATAGATCGCAGGGCGACCTACGAGCAGTACTTC
CDR3aa: CASSIDRRATYEQYF

j_gene: TRBJ1-5
abundance: once
v_gene: TRBV28
d_gene: TRBD1
CDR3nt: TGTGCCAGCAGTTCTCAGACAGGGAACAGACAGCCCCAGCATTTT
CDR3aa: CASSSQTGNRQPQHF

j_gene: TRBJ1-4
abundance: few
v_gene: TRBV7-9
d_gene: -
CDR3nt: TGTGCCAGCAGCTTCGGGAATGAAAAACTGTTTTTT
CDR3aa: CASSFGNEKLFF

j_gene: TRBJ2-2
abundance: few
v_gene: TRBV30
d_gene: TRBD2
CDR3nt: TGTGCCTGGAGTATGGGACTAGCGGGAGGGGTGCCCACCGGGGAGCTGTTTTTT
CDR3aa: CAWSMGLAGGVPTGELFF

j_gene: TRBJ2-1
abundance: few
v_gene: TRBV5-1
d_gene: -
CDR3nt: TGCGCCAGCAGCTTGTTCACAGGTAATGAGCAGTTCTTC
CDR3aa: CASSLFTGNEQFF

j_gene: TRBJ1-3
abundance: -
v_gene: TRBV21-1
d_gene: -
CDR3nt: TGTGCCAGCAGCTCCGGACAGAGAAGCATCTCTGGAAACACCATATATTTT
CDR3aa: CASSSGQRSISGNTIYF

j_gene: TRBJ1-1
abundance: -
v_gene: TRBV11-3
d_gene: -
CDR3nt: TGTGCCAGCAGCTTCGGTGAGGGGAGGGACACTGAAGCTTTCTTT
CDR3aa: CASSFGEGRDTEAFF

j_gene: TRBJ1-2
abundance: -
v_gene: TRBV29-1
d_gene: -
CDR3nt: TGCAGCGCGAGGCAAAATACCGGCTCTGGCTACACCTTC
CDR3aa: CSARQNTGSGYTF

j_gene: TRBJ2-7
abundance: -
v_gene: TRBV4-2
d_gene: -
CDR3nt: TGTGCCAGCAGCCAAGAAGGCGGCGGGAAGGCCCAGACCTACGAGCAGTACTTC
CDR3aa: CASSQEGGGKAQTYEQYF

j_gene: TRBJ1-5
abundance: once
v_gene: TRBV10-2
d_gene: -
CDR3nt: TGCGCCAGCAGTGACCCCAGGGGCGACAATCAGCCCCAGCATTTT
CDR3aa: CASSDPRGDNQPQHF

j_gene: TRBJ1-1
abundance: -
v_gene: TRBV10-1
d_gene: TRBD1
CDR3nt: TGCGCCAGCAAAGCGGGGACAGGGGGCACTGAAGCTTTCTTT
CDR3aa: CASKAGTGGTEAFF

j_gene: TRBJ2-2
abundance: -
v_gene: TRBV7-6
d_gene: TRBD2
CDR3nt: TGTGCCAGCAGTCCCGGGACTAGCGGAAATCCCGGGGAGCTGTTTTTT
CDR3aa: CASSPGTSGNPGELFF

j_gene: TRBJ1-1
abundance: -
v_gene: TRBV29-1
d_gene: TRBD1
CDR3nt: TGCAGCGGGGGACAGGGCGAAGCTTTCTTT
CDR3aa: CSGGQGEAFF

j_gene: TRBJ2-7
abundance: -
v_gene: TRBV5-1
d_gene: -
CDR3nt: TGCGCCAGCGCACAGGGTTCAGGGGACGAGCAGTACTTC
CDR3aa: CASAQGSGDEQYF

j_gene: TRBJ2-4
abundance: -
v_gene: TRBV6-5
d_gene: -
CDR3nt: TGTGCCAGCAGTTCTCTCACGGGTATTCAGTACTTC
CDR3aa: CASSSLTGIQYF

j_gene: TRBJ2-3
abundance: -
v_gene: TRBV6-5
d_gene: -
CDR3nt: TGTGCCAGTAGTTTGCTGGGAGAGACGACAGATACGCAGTATTTT
CDR3aa: CASSLLGETTDTQYF

j_gene: TRBJ2-1
abundance: -
v_gene: TRBV15
d_gene: TRBD1
CDR3nt: TGTGCCACCAGCAGACGGACAGGAACTGAGTCGTTCTTC
CDR3aa: CATSRRTGTESFF

j_gene: TRBJ2-4
abundance: -
v_gene: TRBV18
d_gene: -
CDR3nt: TGTGCCAGCTCACCACCTGCAGGGCTAGCCAAAAACATTCAGTACTTC
CDR3aa: CASSPPAGLAKNIQYF